This paragraph reports one T cell receptor (beta chain). At one end, the junction sequence differs from germline, possibly due to a read error. This entry comes from a study of control samples from healthy donors and cancer patients. Looked up from germline, CDR1 is DFQATT and CDR2 is SNEGSKA (reference sequence). The CDR3 length is 9 residues. TCRdb keeps only in-frame clones here, not all; method: immunoSEQ multiplex PCR. This sample has 100,000 to 150,000 clones, with just under 95% found just once. Sequenced sample: blood. This clonotype originated in a man aged 30 to 45 in good health. This rearrangement joins TRBV20-1 to TRBJ1-5; no firm D call. The CDR3 coding sequence is TGCAGTGCCGGTCAGCCCCGGCATTTT. Translation gives CSAGQPRHF.